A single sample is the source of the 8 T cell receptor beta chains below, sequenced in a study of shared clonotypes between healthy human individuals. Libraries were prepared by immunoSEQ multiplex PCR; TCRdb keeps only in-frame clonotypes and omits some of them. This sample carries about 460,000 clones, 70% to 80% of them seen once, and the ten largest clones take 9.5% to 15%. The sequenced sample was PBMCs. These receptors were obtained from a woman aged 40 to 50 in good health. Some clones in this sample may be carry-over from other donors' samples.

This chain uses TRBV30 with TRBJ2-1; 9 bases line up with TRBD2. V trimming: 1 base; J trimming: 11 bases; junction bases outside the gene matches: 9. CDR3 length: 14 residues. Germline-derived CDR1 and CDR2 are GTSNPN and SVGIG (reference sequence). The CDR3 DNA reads TGTGCCTGGAGTGCACTAGCGGGCTCGGGGAAGCAGTTCTTC. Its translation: CAWSALAGSGKQFF.

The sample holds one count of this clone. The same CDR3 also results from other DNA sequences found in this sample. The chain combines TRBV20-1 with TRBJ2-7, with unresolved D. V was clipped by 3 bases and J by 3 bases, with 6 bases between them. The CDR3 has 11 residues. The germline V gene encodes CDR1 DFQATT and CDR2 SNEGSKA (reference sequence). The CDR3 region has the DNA TGCAGTGCTAGTCCAGACTACGAGCAGTACTTC. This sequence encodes CSASPDYEQYF.

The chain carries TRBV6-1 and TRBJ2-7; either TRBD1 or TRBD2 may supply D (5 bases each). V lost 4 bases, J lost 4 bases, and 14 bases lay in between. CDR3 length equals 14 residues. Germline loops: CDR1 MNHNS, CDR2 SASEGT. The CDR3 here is CASSGGVGGYEQYF. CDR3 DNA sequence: TGTGCCAGCAGTGGAGGGGTAGGTGGGTACGAGCAGTACTTC.

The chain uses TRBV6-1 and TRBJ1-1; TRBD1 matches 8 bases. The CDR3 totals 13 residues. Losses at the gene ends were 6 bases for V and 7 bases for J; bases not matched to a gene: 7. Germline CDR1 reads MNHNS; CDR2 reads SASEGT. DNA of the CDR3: TGTGCCAGCAGGACGACAGGGGTTGTTGAAGCTTTCTTT. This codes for CASRTTGVVEAFF.

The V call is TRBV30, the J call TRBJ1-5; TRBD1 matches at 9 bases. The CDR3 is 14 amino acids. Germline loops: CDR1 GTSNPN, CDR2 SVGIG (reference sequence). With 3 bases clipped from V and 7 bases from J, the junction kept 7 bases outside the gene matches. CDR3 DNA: TGTGCCTGGAGACAGGGGGCGTTTAACCAGCCCCAGCATTTT. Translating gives CAWRQGAFNQPQHF. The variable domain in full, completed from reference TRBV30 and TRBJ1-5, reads SQTIHQWPATLVQPVGSPLSLECTVEGTSNPNLYWYRQAAGRGLQLLFYSVGIGQISSEVPQNLSASRPQDRQFILSSKKLLLSDSGFYLCAWRQGAFNQPQHFGDGTRLSIL.

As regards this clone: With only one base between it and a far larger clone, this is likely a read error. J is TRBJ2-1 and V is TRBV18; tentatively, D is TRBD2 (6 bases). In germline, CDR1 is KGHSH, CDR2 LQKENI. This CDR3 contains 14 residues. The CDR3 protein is CTSSPLQGGNEQFF. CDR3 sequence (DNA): TGTACCAGCTCACCACTTCAGGGAGGTAATGAGCAGTTCTTC.

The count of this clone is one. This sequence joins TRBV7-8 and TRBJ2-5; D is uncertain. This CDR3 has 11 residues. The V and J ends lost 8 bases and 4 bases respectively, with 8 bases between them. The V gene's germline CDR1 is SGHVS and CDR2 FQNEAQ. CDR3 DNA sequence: TGTGCCAGCGGGCTTCGAGAGACCCAGTACTTC. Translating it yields CASGLRETQYF.

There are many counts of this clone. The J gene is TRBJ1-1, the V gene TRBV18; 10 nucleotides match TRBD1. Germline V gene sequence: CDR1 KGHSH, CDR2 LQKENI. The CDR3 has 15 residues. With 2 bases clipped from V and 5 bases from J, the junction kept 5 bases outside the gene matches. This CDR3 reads CASSPSTGGRTEAFF. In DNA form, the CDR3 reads TGTGCCAGCTCACCATCGACAGGGGGCAGGACTGAAGCTTTCTTT. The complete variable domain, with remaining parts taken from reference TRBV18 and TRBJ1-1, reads NAGVMQNPRHLVRRRGQEARLRCSPMKGHSHVYWYRQLPEEGLKFMVYLQKENIIDESGMPKERFSAEFPKEGPSILRIQQVVRGDSAAYFCASSPSTGGRTEAFFGQGTRLTVV.